This T cell receptor beta chain was sequenced in a study of OX40 agonist ivuxolimab in advanced cancers. Study information: Partial responses, seen in three patients, involved one hepatocellular carcinoma and two cutaneous melanomas.

Autoimmune disease history or systemic immunosuppression led to patient exclusion. In this sample, this clone turned up a few times. Antigen: not known. The method was immunoSEQ multiplex PCR; TCRdb's version includes in-frame clones alone and lacks a portion of them. This sample has roughly 50,000 clones, with roughly 81% found just once. The CDR3 is 13 residues long. In germline, CDR1 is SGHNT, CDR2 YENEEA. Deletions cut 5 bases from V and 0 bases from J, with 8 bases between. Notes on the study in general: Both CD4+ and CD8+ T cell populations in blood had undergone clonal expansion by week 6 at 0.1 to 3.0 mg/kg. In a subset of nonresponders, normalized T-cell clonal expansion was also low.

Sequencing used CD4+ or CD8+ T cells sorted from blood, obtained in a trial of the OX40 agonist ivuxolimab. The chain has TRBV11-3 and TRBJ2-7, with D possibly TRBD1 on 5 matching bases. This receptor was obtained from an adult with an advanced solid tumor such as melanoma, head and neck, liver or kidney cancer. CDR3 residues: CASSPDSSYEQYF. DNA of the CDR3: TGTGCCAGCAGCCCAGACAGCTCCTACGAGCAGTACTTC.